Shown below are 4 T cell receptor beta chains from a single sample sequenced in a study of cytomegalovirus exposure and HLA in healthy donors. The PCR made use of 60 Vbeta and 13 Jbeta primers. TCRdb's copy holds only in-frame clones and misses some; the assay was immunoSEQ multiplex PCR. This sample has 120,000 to 150,000 clones, with about three quarters found just once. The sequenced sample consisted of PBMCs. These receptors originate from a man aged 35-49 years in good health and CMV-seropositive.

This clone showed up just a few times. The chain couples TRBV7-2 to TRBJ2-7; 8 positions agree with TRBD2. There are 14 residues in the CDR3. Germline trimming cut 0 bases from V and 5 bases from J; bases unmatched to any gene: 3. Germline V gives CDR1 SGHTA, CDR2 FQGNSA. The DNA of the CDR3 is TGTGCCAGCAGCTTAGCTGGCGGGGGGAACGAGCAGTACTTC. It yields the protein CASSLAGGGNEQYF.

This clone was recorded only once. The chain links TRBV28 to TRBJ1-3; 10 bases line up with TRBD1. This CDR3 is built from 19 residues. Germline V gives CDR1 MDHEN, CDR2 SYDVKM. V was pared by 6 bases and J by 0 bases, with 14 bases of the junction left unmatched. In nucleotides, the CDR3 is TGTGCCAGCAGCCCTCCAGGGACAGGGGCCGTTCCCTCTGGAAACACCATATATTTT. It specifies CASSPPGTGAVPSGNTIYF.

V gene TRBV5-6 combines with J gene TRBJ2-3, with D possibly matching TRBD1 (5 bases). V was trimmed by 4 bases and J by 2 bases, leaving 14 bases between them. The CDR3 loop spans 15 amino acids. Per germline, CDR1 SGHDT and CDR2 YYEEEE. The CDR3 here is CASSQVGPHTDTQYF. The CDR3 DNA sequence: TGTGCCAGCAGCCAAGTGGGGCCCCACACAGATACGCAGTATTTT.

The genes are TRBV9 and TRBJ2-3, with TRBD2 identical over 9 bases. CDR3 length: 15 amino acids. Germline loops: CDR1 SGDLS, CDR2 YYNGEE. Losses at the gene ends were 6 bases for V and 1 base for J; bases not matched to a gene: 6. Written as DNA, the CDR3 is TGTGCCAGCACCGAGACTAGCGGAGGCACAGATACGCAGTATTTT. This encodes CASTETSGGTDTQYF.